The 12 T cell receptor beta chains below were found in one sample sequenced in a study of CD8+ T cells in alopecia areata. The treatment here: oral pan-JAK inhibitor, 5-10 mg twice daily. Extraction of RNA preceded its reverse transcription into cDNA, which served as the sequencing template. The data were produced by immunoSEQ multiplex PCR, yet TCRdb's version contains in-frame clones alone and is incomplete. The sample records more than 200,000 clones, under 70% being singletons. The input for sequencing was CD4+ T cells sorted from blood, taken at week 4, from a patient treated with tofacitinib. The source of these receptors is a human donor with alopecia areata.

As regards this clone: One end of the junction varies from germline; a read error may be responsible. This chain links TRBV23-1 with TRBJ2-1; no reliable D call. TRBV23-1 is known as an ORF, though its function is uncertain. The CDR3 length is 15 residues. CDR3: CASSESRRLSYEQFF. CDR3 in DNA: TGCGCCAGCAGTGAATCCAGAAGGCTGAGCTATGAGCAGTTCTTC.

This clone was detected only a few times. The V and J genes are TRBV9 and TRBJ1-3; D perhaps matches TRBD1 (6 bases). The germline V gene has CDR1 SGDLS and CDR2 YYNGEE. V lost 7 bases to trimming and J lost 6 bases, with 17 bases between them. CDR3 size: 14 residues. CDR3 amino acids: CASGRRGGENTIYF. In DNA form, the CDR3 reads TGTGCCAGCGGCAGGAGGGGGGGCGAAAACACCATATATTTT. The full variable domain, completed using reference TRBV9 and TRBJ1-3, is DSGVTQTPKHLITATGQRVTLRCSPRSGDLSVYWYQQSLDQGLQFLIQYYNGEERAKGNILERFSAQQFPDLHSELNLSSLELGDSALYFCASGRRGGENTIYFGEGSWLTVV.

This clone occurred a few times. The chain is built from TRBV4-2 and TRBJ2-2; either TRBD1 or TRBD2 may fit D (6 bases each). The germline CDR1 and CDR2 sequences are LGHNA and YNFKEQ. The V end lost 5 bases, the J end lost 3 bases, and 16 bases lay between the germline ends. This CDR3 is 16 amino acids long. The CDR3 protein is CASSATRGADTGELFF. The CDR3 DNA sequence: TGTGCCAGCAGCGCGACAAGGGGGGCTGACACCGGGGAGCTGTTTTTT.

The chain couples TRBV7-9 to TRBJ2-1, with D unclear. Germline V gene data show CDR1 as SEHNR and CDR2 as FQNEAQ (reference sequence). This CDR3 has 13 residues. With 1 base removed from V and 10 bases from J, the gap between germline ends came to 11 bases. CDR3 region: CASSLEQLGEQFF. The DNA of the CDR3 is TGTGCCAGCAGCTTAGAACAGCTAGGCGAGCAGTTCTTC.

The rearrangement joins TRBV4-3 to TRBJ2-7, with 10 bases fitting TRBD1. The ends lost 2 bases at V and 3 bases at J; junction bases unmatched: 13. CDR3 length: 18 residues. CDR1 LGHNA and CDR2 YSLEER come from the germline V gene. The CDR3 region has the DNA TGCGCCAGCAGCCAAAGCCTCACGACAGGGGGCATCGGCTACGAGCAGTACTTC. Translation gives CASSQSLTTGGIGYEQYF.

V and J are TRBV5-1 and TRBJ2-3, with D possibly being TRBD2 (6 bases). V dropped 0 bases and J dropped 1 base, with 12 bases sitting between them. The CDR3 covers 16 residues. The germline CDR1 and CDR2 sequences are SGHRS and YFSETQ. CDR3 nucleotides: TGCGCCAGCAGCTTGGGGGGAGGCGGAGGCACAGATACGCAGTATTTT. Its protein is CASSLGGGGGTDTQYF.

The chain carries TRBV27 and TRBJ2-7, with 9 bases lining up with TRBD1. Trimming at V came to 5 bases and at J to 1 base, leaving 6 bases not matched to a gene. This CDR3 spans 15 amino acids. The germline V gene encodes CDR1 MNHEY and CDR2 SMNVEV (reference sequence). As DNA, the CDR3 is TGTGCCAGCAGTCCCCGGGGACAGGGATCCTACGAGCAGTACTTC. It specifies CASSPRGQGSYEQYF.

In this sample, this clone turned up once. The CDR3, as DNA: TGTGCCAGCAGTTTTGTGACAGGGGAGACCGGGGAGCTGTTTTTT. This codes for CASSFVTGETGELFF. The chain employs TRBV6-5 and TRBJ2-2; 8 bases line up with TRBD1. This CDR3 contains 15 residues. CDR1 and CDR2 from the germline V gene are MNHEY and SVGAGI. J lost 5 bases, V lost 4 bases, and 6 bases had no gene match.

The chain couples TRBV15 to TRBJ2-7; 9 bases line up with TRBD1. This CDR3 contains 14 residues. The trim removed 9 bases at V and 1 base at J, leaving 7 bases unmatched. The germline gives CDR1 LNHNV, CDR2 YYDKDF (reference sequence). CDR3: CATSGQGSSYEQYF. CDR3 nucleotide sequence: TGTGCCACTTCCGGACAGGGGAGTTCCTACGAGCAGTACTTC.

This chain links TRBV29-1 with TRBJ1-2; D remains ambiguous. Germline CDR1 reads SQVTM; CDR2 reads ANQGSEA. The CDR3 loop spans 11 amino acids. Trimming pared 8 bases from V and 2 bases from J, leaving 9 bases between. CDR3 amino acids: CSCFGNYGYTF. The DNA for the CDR3 is TGCAGCTGTTTTGGGAACTATGGCTACACCTTC.

This chain uses TRBV5-1 with TRBJ2-7; D may match TRBD1 or TRBD2 (5 bases each). Germline V gene lookup returns CDR1 SGHRS and CDR2 YFSETQ. Trimming pared 4 bases from V and 6 bases from J, leaving 17 bases between. The CDR3 runs 14 residues. CDR3: CASSPPGTGLEQYF. CDR3 in DNA: TGCGCCAGCAGCCCACCGGGGACGGGCCTCGAGCAGTACTTC.

This clone was detected a few times. This rearrangement joins TRBV29-1 to TRBJ2-5, with D unclear. The V gene's germline CDR1 is SQVTM and CDR2 ANQGSEA. Trimming pared 3 bases from V and 5 bases from J, leaving 10 bases between. The CDR3 consists of 12 residues. CDR3 region: CSVDPSQETQYF. The CDR3 DNA sequence: TGCAGCGTTGACCCCTCCCAGGAGACCCAGTACTTC.